This T cell receptor (beta chain) was observed in a study of blood T cell repertoires in COVID-19. Overall study: Samples taken during acute and convalescent COVID-19 were collected in the United States, Italy and Spain.

The length of the CDR3 is 16 residues. The V gene lost 3 bases and the J gene lost 7 bases, with 16 bases spanning the gap. The germline V gene encodes CDR1 MNHNS and CDR2 SASEGT. Original handling: Amplification of reference gene primers provided the estimated nucleated cell counts. Using immunoSEQ multiplex PCR, the repertoire was profiled, and TCRdb retains in-frame clones only, with some absent. That table is the source of V, J and clone size, and D and trimming were worked out from the DNA. This sample yields some 30,000 clones, of which about 90% are seen a single time; approximately 3.4% belongs to the top ten.

The sequencing sample was made of peripheral blood. This TCR derives from a human donor in a cohort sampled during active COVID-19. The rearrangement links TRBV6-1 to TRBJ1-6; D possibly corresponds to TRBD1 (5 bases). CDR3 in DNA: TGTGCCAGCAGTGAGACGACGGGGGGAATAAATTCACCCCTCCACTTT. It codes for CASSETTGGINSPLHF.